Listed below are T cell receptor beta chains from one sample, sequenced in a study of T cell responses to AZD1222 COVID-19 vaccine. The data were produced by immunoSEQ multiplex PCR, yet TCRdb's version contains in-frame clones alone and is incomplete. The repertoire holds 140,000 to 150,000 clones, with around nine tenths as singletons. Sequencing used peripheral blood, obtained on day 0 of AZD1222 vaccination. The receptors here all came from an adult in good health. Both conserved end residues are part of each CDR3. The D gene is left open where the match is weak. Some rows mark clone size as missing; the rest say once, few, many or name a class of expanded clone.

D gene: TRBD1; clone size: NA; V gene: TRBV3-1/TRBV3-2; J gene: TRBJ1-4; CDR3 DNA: TGTGCCAGCACCCAGACAGGGTGGAATGAAAAACTGTTTTTT; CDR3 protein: CASTQTGWNEKLFF
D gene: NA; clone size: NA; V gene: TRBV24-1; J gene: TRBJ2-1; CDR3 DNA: TGTGCCACCAGTCCCTCCGACAGGTACAATGAGCAGTTCTTC; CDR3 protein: CATSPSDRYNEQFF
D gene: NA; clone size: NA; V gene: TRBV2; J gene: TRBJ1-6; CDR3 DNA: TGTGCCAGCCATTCAGGTTCACCCCTCCACTTT; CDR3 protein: CASHSGSPLHF
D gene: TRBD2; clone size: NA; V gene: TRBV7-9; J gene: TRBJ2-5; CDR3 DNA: TGTGCCAGCAGCTCCAGGGGACTAGCGGGTTGGGAAGAGACCCAGTACTTC; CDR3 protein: CASSSRGLAGWEETQYF
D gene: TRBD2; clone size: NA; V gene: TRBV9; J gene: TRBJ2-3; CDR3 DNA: TGTGCCAGCAGCGCCCTAGCGGGAGGGCGGGCAGATACGCAGTATTTT; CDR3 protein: CASSALAGGRADTQYF
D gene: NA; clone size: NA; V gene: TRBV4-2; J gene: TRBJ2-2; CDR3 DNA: TGTGCCAGCAGCCAAGATCCCTACACCGGGGAGCTGTTTTTT; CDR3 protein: CASSQDPYTGELFF
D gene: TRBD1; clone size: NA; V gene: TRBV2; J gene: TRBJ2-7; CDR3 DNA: TGTGCCGGAGAGGGACAGGGGGTAGGGCAGTACTTC; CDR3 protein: CAGEGQGVGQYF
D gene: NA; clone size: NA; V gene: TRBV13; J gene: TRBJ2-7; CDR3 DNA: TGTGCCAGCAGCAACCGGGACGGCTCCTACGAGCAGTACTTC; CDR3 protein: CASSNRDGSYEQYF
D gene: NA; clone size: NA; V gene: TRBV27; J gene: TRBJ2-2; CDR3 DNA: TGTGCCAGCAGCTACAAAAGGGGGGTCCGGGCGGCGAACACCGGGGAGCTGTTTTTT; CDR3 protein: CASSYKRGVRAANTGELFF
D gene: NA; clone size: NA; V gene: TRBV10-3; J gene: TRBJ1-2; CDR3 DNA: TGTGCCATCAGTGGTACAGGAAATAACTATGGCTACACCTTC; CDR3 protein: CAISGTGNNYGYTF
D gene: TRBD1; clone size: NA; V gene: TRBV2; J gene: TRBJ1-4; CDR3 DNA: TGTGCCAGCAGCCGGGACAGCACTAATGAAAAACTGTTTTTT; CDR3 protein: CASSRDSTNEKLFF
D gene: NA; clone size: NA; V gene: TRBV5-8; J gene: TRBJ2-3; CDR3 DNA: TGTGCCAGCAGCTTGGGAAGGGGTGATACGCAGTATTTT; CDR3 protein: CASSLGRGDTQYF
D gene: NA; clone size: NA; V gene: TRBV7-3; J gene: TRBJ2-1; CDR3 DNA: TGTGCCAGCAGCCCAGGTCGGGGGACCCCGAATGAGCAGTTCTTC; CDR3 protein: CASSPGRGTPNEQFF
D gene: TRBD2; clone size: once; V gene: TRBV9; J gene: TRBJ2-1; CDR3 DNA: TGTGCCAGCAGCGCCGGGACTAGCGGGAGAGGCCCTCATGAGCAGTTCTTC; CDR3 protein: CASSAGTSGRGPHEQFF
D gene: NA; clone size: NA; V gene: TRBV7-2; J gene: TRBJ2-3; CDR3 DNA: TGTGCCAGCAGCATAGGGGGGAGGGGAAGGGTCACAGATACGCAGTATTTT; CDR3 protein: CASSIGGRGRVTDTQYF
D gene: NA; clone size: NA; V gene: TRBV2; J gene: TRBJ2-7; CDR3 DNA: TGTGCCAGCCACGTTAGTATATATTACGAGCAGTACTTC; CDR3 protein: CASHVSIYYEQYF
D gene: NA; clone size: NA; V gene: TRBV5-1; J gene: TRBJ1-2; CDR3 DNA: TGCGCCAGCGGGGTCTCGGGTGGCTACACCTTC; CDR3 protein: CASGVSGGYTF
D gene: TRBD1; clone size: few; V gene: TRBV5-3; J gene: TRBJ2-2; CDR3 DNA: TGTGCCAGAAGCCGTGGGACAGCGAGCCTCACCGGGGAGCTGTTTTTT; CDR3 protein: CARSRGTASLTGELFF
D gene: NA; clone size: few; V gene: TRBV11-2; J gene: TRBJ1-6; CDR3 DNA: TGTGCCAGCAGCTATCCCATGGGGGGGACACCCCTCCACTTT; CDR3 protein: CASSYPMGGTPLHF
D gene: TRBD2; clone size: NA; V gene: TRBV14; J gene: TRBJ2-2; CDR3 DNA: TGTGCCAGCAGCCCCCAGCTCTTCGGGGGGACCGGGGAGCTGTTTTTT; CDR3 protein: CASSPQLFGGTGELFF
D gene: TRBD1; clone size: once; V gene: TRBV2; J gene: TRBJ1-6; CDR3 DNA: TGTGCCAGCAGGCAACAGGGGCTCTTTAATTCACCCCTCCACTTT; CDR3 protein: CASRQQGLFNSPLHF
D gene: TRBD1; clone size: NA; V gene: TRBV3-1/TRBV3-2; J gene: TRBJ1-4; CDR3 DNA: TGTGCCAGCAGCCCGTTACAGGGGGAAAAACTGTTTTTT; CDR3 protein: CASSPLQGEKLFF
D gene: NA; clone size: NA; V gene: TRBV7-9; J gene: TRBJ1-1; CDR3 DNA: TGTGCCAGCAGCTTTGGAGGGGCGAACACTGAAGCTTTCTTT; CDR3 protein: CASSFGGANTEAFF
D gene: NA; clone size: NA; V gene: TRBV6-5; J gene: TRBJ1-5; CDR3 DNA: TGTGCCAGCAGTACGCTGAGGGCCCAGCCCCAGCATTTT; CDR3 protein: CASSTLRAQPQHF
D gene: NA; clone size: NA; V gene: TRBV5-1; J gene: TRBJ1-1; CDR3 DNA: TGCGCCAGCAGCCCCCGACAGGCAGCGGAGGAAGCTTTCTTT; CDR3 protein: CASSPRQAAEEAFF
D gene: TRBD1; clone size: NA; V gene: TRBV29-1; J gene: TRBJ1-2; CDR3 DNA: TGCAGCGTTGAAGATCCCCGACTCACTAGGGGGCGGGGGAACTATGGCTACACCTTC; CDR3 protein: CSVEDPRLTRGRGNYGYTF
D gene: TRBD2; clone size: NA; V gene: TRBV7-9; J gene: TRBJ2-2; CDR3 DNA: TGTGCCAGCAGAGCAAGCGGGAGGGATGCCGGGGAGCTGTTTTTT; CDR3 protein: CASRASGRDAGELFF
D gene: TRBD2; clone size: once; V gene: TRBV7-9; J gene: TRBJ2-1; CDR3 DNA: TGTGCCAGCAGCTTACGACTAGCGGGGGAGCAGTTCTTC; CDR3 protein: CASSLRLAGEQFF
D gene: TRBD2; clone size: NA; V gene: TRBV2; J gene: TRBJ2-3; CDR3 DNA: TGTGCCAGCAGGCGCGGGACTAGCCTTTATACGCAGTATTTT; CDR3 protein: CASRRGTSLYTQYF
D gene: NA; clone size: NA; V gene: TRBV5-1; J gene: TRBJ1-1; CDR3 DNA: TGCGCCAGCAGCTTGGGGAAGGGTTTCATGAACACTGAAGCTTTCTTT; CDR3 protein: CASSLGKGFMNTEAFF
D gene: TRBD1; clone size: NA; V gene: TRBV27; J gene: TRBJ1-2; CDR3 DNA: TGTGCCAGCAGCATAACGCCGATAGGACAGGGCCCCTATGGCTACACCTTC; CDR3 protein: CASSITPIGQGPYGYTF
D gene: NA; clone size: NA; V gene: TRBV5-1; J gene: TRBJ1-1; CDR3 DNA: TGCGCCAGCAGATCGGACAGAAACACTGAAGCTTTCTTT; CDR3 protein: CASRSDRNTEAFF
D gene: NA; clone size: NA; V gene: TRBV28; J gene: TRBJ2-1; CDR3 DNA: TGTGCCAGCAGCCCCTCCCTGTTTTACAATGAGCAGTTCTTC; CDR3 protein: CASSPSLFYNEQFF
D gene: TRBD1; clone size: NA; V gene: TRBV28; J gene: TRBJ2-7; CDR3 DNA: TGTGCCAGCAGTTTAGAGGGGGACAGGGTCTACGAGCAGTACTTC; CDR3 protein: CASSLEGDRVYEQYF
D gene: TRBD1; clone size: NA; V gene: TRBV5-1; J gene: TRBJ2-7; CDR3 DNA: TGCGCCAGCAGCTTTAGGACAGGGGGCTACGAGCAGTACTTC; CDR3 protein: CASSFRTGGYEQYF
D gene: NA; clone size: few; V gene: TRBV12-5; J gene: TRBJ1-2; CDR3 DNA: TGTGCTAGTGGTTTGTTAAGGGGGGGCTATGGCTACACCTTC; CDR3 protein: CASGLLRGGYGYTF
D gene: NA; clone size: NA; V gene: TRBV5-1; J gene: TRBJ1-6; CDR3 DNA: TGCGCCAGCAGCCCCGGAGGCGGGGGGCTCAATAATTCACCCCTCCACTTT; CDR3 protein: CASSPGGGGLNNSPLHF
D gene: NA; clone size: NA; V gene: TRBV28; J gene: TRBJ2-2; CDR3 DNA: TGTGCCAGCAGTTTAAGGGCCGGGGAGCTGTTTTTT; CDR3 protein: CASSLRAGELFF